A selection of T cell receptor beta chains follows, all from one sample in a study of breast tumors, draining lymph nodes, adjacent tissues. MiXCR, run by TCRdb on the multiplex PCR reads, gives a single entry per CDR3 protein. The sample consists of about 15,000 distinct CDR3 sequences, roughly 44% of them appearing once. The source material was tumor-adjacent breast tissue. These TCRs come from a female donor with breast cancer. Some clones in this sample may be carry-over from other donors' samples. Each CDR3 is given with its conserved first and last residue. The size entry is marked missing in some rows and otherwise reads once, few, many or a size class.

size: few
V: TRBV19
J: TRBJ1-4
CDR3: CASSSGPYKFEGTNEKLFF

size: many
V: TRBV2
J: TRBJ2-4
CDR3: CASSERLGGRDIQYF

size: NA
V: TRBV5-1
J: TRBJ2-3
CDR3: CASSSSAVTDTQYF

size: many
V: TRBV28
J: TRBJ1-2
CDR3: CASSLPNYGYTF

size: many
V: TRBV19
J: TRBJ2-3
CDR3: CASSPFGRGLDTQYF

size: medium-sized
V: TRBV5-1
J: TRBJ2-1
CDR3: CASSLDRVEQFF

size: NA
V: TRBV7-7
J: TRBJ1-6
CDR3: CASSLGGQGYNSPLHF

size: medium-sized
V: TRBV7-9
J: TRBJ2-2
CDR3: CASSFGGAGELFF

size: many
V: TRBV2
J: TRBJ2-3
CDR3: CASSRLASSTDTQYF

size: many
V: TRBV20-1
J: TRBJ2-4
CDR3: CSAPQAGGVRGAKNIQYF

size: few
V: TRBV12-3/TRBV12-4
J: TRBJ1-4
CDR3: CASTLDRVNEKLFF

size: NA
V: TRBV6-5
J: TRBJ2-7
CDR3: CASSSNYEQYF

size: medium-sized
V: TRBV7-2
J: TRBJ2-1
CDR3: CASSLGTYNEQFF

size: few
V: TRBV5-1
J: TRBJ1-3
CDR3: CASSPDDGNTIYF

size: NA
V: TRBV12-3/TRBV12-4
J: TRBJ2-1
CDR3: CASGGNKEQFF

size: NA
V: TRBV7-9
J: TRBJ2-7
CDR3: CASSLGANQPQHFGGRGGEQYF

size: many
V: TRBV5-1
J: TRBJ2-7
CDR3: CASSAGVGSSYEQYF

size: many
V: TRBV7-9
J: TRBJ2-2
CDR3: CASSMAGANTGEPFF

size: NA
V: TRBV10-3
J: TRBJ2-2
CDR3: CAISESGGSHTGELSF

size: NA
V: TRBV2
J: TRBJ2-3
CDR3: CASKPTSGYTDTQYF

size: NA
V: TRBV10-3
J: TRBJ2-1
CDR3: CAISEGGPGNEQFF

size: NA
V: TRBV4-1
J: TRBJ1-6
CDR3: CASSQREVDRGSPLHF

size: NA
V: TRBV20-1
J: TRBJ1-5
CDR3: CSARQGSNQPQHF

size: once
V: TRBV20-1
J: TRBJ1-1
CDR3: CSARPGGNSEAFF

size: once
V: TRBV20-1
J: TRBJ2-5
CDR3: CRGQGGETQYF

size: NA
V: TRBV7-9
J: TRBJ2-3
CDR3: CASSLGGASTDTQYF

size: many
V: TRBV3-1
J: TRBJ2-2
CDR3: CASSQVTGGSTGELFF

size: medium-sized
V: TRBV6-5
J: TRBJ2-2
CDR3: CASSYSGGAANTGELFF

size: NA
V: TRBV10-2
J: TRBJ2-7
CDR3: CASSDPGSYEQYF

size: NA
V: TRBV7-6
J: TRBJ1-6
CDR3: CASSLRDNSPLHF

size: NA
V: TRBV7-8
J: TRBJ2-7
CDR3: CASSLTYEQYF

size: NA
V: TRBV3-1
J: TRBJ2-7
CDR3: CASSLGQWYEQYF

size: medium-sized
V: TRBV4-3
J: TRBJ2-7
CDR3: CASSRATGRYEQYF

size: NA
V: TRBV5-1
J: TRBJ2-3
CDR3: CASSLEGTSGTDTQYF

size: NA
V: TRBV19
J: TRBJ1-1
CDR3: CASKRMNTETFF

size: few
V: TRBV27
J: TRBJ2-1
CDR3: CARPTWGQFF

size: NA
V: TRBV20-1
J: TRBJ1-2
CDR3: CSASALGGGGYTF

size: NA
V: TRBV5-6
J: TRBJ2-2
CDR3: CASSLRTGTGGLFF

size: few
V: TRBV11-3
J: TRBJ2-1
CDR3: CASSGEGLAGVEQFF

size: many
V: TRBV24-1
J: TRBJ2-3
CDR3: CATSDTSAGSTDTQYF

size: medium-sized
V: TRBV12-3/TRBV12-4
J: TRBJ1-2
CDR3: CASSGRTGGTF

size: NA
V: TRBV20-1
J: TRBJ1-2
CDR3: CSASPGGGREDF

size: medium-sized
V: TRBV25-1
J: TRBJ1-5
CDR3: CASSEAGANQPQHF

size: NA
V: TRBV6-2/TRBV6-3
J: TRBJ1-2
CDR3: CASRRPGQGYYGYTF

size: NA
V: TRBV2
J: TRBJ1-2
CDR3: CASSGDNYGYTF

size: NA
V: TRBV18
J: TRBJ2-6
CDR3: CASSKGQRDSGANVLTF

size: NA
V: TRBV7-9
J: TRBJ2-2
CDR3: CASNMAGADTGELFF

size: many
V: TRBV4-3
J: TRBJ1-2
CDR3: CASSQGRRGDYGYTF

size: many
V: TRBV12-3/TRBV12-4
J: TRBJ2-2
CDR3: CASSFAPGGGPGELFF

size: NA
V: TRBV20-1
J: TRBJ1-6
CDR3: CSAGEGDYNSPLHF

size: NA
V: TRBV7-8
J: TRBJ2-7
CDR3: CASSLVAQSSYEQHF

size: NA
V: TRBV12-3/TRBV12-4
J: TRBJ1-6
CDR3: CASSSQGWSPLHF

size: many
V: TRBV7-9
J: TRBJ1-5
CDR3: CASSLWSPLDYNQPQHF

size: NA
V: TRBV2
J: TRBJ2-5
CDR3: CASTRDREETQYF

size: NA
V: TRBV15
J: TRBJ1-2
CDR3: CATSREILQVLGVCYGYTF

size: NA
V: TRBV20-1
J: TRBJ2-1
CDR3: CSASGGRGTDTQFF

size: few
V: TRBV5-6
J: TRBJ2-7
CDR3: CASSYGQAPYEQYF

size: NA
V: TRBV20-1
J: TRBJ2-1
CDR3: CSARDHRAYNEQFF

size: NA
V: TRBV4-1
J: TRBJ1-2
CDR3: CASSQDPGGHYGYTF